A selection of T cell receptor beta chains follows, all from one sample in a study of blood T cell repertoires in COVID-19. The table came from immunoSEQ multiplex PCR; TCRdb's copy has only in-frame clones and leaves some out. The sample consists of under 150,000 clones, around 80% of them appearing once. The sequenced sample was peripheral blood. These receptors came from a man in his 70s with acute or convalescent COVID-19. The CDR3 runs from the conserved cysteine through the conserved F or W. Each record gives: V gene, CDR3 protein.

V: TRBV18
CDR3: CASSAGTEAVNTEAFF

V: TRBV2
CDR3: CASSLGQGARTEQYF

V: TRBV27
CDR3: CASSLWRDAYEQYF

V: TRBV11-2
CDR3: CASSFLPAQEEKLFF

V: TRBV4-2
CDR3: CASSQGRTNYGYTF

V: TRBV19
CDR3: CASSIAAAGSDSYGYTF

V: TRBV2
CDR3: CASSDLLGLFYEQYF

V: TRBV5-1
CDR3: CASRTRPAGDGTGELFF

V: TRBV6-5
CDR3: CASRADRYSGNTIYF

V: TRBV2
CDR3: CASSELAGGPYEQYF

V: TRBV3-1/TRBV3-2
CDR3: CASSPRTGGASTEAFF

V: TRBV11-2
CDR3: CASSFLDRTYEQYF

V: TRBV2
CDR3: CASSVSDSMNTEAFF

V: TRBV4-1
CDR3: CASSQDGQGRLGEQYF

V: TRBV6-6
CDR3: CASSSGQGGEQFF

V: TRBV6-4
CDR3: CASRANDGKKLFF

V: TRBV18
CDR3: CASSSSQGRTDTQYF

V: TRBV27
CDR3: CASSLGARSGNTIYF

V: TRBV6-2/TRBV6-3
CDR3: CASSLVPGGGGAFF

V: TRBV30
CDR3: CAWTYQQVLNSPLHF

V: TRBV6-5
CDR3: CASRGQADDTEAFF

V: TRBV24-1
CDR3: CATSDFLQGQETQYF

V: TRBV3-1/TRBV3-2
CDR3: CASSQDGSSRETQYF

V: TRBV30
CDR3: CAWTTGGTTDTQYF

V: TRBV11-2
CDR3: CASSLGTGFSTDTQYF

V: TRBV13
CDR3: CASSSDFQETQYF

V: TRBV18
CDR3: CASSPGQGLSGNTIYF

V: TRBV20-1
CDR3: CSASQGGPYEQYF

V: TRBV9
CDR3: CASSVAGTGNTIYF

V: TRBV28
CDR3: CASRPAGFLAFF

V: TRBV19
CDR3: CASSPGLAQPQHF

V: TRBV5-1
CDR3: CASSQGQTNNEKLFF

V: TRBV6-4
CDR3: CASSGTSGPQETQYF

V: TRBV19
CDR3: CASSMTRGGHYEQYF

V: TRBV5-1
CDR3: CASSTGQGYDNEQYF

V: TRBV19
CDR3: CASLRTDSNQPQHF

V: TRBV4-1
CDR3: CASSQVPAGGPGEQYF

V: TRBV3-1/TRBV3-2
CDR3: CASSQGSAGANTQYF

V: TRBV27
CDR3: CASRAGTGGNQPQHF

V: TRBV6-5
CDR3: CASSYSGAGNYGYTF

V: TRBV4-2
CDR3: CASSQESALRDEQYF

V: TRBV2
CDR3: CASSVSEGGELFF

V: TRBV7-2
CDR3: CASSPQAGTGPNYGYTF

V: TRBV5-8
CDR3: CASSLLIGGYTEAFF

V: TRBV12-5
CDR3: CASGLVSMGGSTGELFF

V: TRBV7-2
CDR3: CASSLATGGNEQYF

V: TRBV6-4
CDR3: CASSGDRAQRTIYF

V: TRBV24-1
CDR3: CATSDPQGSNEQFF

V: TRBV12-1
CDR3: CASSSGQSAVEQFF